The source of this T cell receptor beta chain is a study of T cell responses to AZD1222 COVID-19 vaccine. Assay: immunoSEQ multiplex PCR; the TCRdb copy retains only in-frame clones and omits some. This repertoire shows 110,000 to 150,000 clones, approximately 90% found once; its top ten account for 3% to 3.5%. Study results and limitations: Nearly half of spike-specific TCRs reportedly target variant regions that are unmutated in the B.1.351 and B.1.1.7 variants. Only 5 or 6 AZD1222 recipients tested seropositive at baseline. A rise in Spike-specific TCR breadth and depth followed two AZD1222 doses.

Second-dose intervals near 4 or 12 weeks were combined. Germline V gene lookup returns CDR1 ENHRY and CDR2 SYGVKD. This CDR3 contains 15 residues. The V end was cut by 3 bases, the J end by 0 bases, with 9 bases between. Concerning this clone: Its matching antigen is unknown. Additional DNA sequences in this sample encode the identical CDR3.

The source of this sequence is an adult who received the AZD1222 COVID-19 vaccine. J is TRBJ2-1 and V is TRBV10-3; D may be TRBD1 or TRBD2 (5 bases each). This specimen consisted of peripheral blood, obtained 28 days after the second AZD1222 dose. In DNA, the CDR3 is TGTGCCATCAGTGACTCTGGGACCTCCTACAATGAGCAGTTCTTC. Its translation: CAISDSGTSYNEQFF.